One T cell receptor (beta chain) is described in this entry. Trimming left V 0 bases short and J 5 bases short, with 18 bases between. This CDR3 contains 17 residues. The germline V gene has CDR1 SGHKS and CDR2 YYEKEE (reference sequence). The entry originates in a study of blood T cell repertoires in COVID-19. For the study at large: Sources were T cells, B-cell-depleted T cells, or PBMCs; the material itself was cDNA or gDNA.

In the authors' workflow: Reference gene primer amplification in the assay estimated nucleated cell counts. TCRdb's copy holds only in-frame clones and misses some; the assay was immunoSEQ multiplex PCR. V, J and clone size are taken as reported in that table, and D and trimming were inferred from the DNA itself. The profile shows about 170,000 clones, approximately 95% of them singletons. The sequence was obtained from a woman aged 45 to 65 with acute or convalescent COVID-19. This chain joins TRBV5-5 and TRBJ1-3; a possible D gene is TRBD1 (5 bases). Sequencing used peripheral blood. In nucleotides, the CDR3 is TGTGCCAGCAGCTTGGCCGGCAGGGTAGTTAATAGAAACACCATATATTTT. Translating it yields CASSLAGRVVNRNTIYF.